The 12 T cell receptor beta chains below come from one sample, sequenced in a study of shared clonotypes between healthy human individuals. The table came from immunoSEQ multiplex PCR; TCRdb's copy has only in-frame clones and leaves some out. The repertoire holds hundreds of thousands of clones, with approximately 96% as singletons. The naive CD8 population came from CD45RO-negative cells selected for CCR7, without terminally differentiated effector memory CD45RA+ cells. The specimen was naive CD8+ T cells sorted from blood. These receptors were collected from a woman aged 25 to 45 in good health.

The V call is TRBV13, the J call TRBJ1-5, with TRBD1 identical over 7 bases. CDR1 and CDR2 from the germline V gene are PRHDT and FYEKMQ (reference sequence). V was pared by 4 bases and J by 3 bases, with 6 bases of the junction left unmatched. There are 15 residues in the CDR3. The CDR3 loop is CASSSGTEANQPQHF. The CDR3 DNA is TGTGCCAGCAGCTCCGGGACAGAAGCCAATCAGCCCCAGCATTTT. The full variable domain, with the rest looked up from reference TRBV13 and TRBJ1-5, is AAGVIQSPRHLIKEKRETATLKCYPIPRHDTVYWYQQGPGQDPQFLISFYEKMQSDKGSIPDRFSAQQFSDYHSELNMSSLELGDSALYFCASSSGTEANQPQHFGDGTRLSIL.

This sequence joins TRBV19 and TRBJ2-1, with D maybe TRBD2 (5 bases). The CDR3 has 15 amino acids. The germline gives CDR1 LNHDA, CDR2 SQIVND (reference sequence). Trimming pared 3 bases from V and 4 bases from J, leaving 13 bases between. The CDR3 region is CASSMMIANYNEQFF. CDR3 nucleotide sequence: TGTGCCAGTAGTATGATGATAGCGAATTACAATGAGCAGTTCTTC.

This chain joins TRBV5-1 and TRBJ2-4; 10 nucleotides match TRBD1. The CDR3 is 15 amino acids. Per germline, CDR1 SGHRS and CDR2 YFSETQ. The ends lost 4 bases at V and 7 bases at J; junction bases unmatched: 8. CDR3 residues: CASSTDRGPGNIQYF. In DNA form, the CDR3 reads TGCGCCAGCAGCACTGACAGGGGGCCAGGGAACATTCAGTACTTC.

The chain carries TRBV6-5 and TRBJ1-2, with D perhaps TRBD1 (5 bases). V lost 0 bases and J lost 8, with 16 bases in between. Germline V gives CDR1 MNHEY, CDR2 SVGAGI. The CDR3 is 15 residues long. The CDR3 DNA reads as TGTGCCAGCAGTTACTCGGCGGCGGGACTCAACGGCTACACCTTC. It translates to CASSYSAAGLNGYTF.

The sample holds a few counts of this clone. The V call is TRBV28, the J call TRBJ2-3; D remains unclear. The CDR3 contains 12 residues. Germline CDR1 MDHEN, CDR2 SYDVKM. V was pared by 6 bases and J by 4 bases, with 8 bases between. The CDR3 DNA is TGTGCCAGCAGGGAGTTGGCAGATACGCAGTATTTT. It is translated as CASRELADTQYF. Complete variable domain (other parts from reference TRBV28 and TRBJ2-3): DVKVTQSSRYLVKRTGEKVFLECVQDMDHENMFWYRQDPGLGLRLIYFSYDVKMKEKGDIPEGYSVSREKKERFSLILESASTNQTSMYLCASRELADTQYFGPGTRLTVL.

This rearrangement joins TRBV27 to TRBJ1-5; TRBD1 matches at 9 bases. The CDR3 has 14 amino acids. The trim removed 6 bases at V and 2 bases at J, leaving 2 bases unmatched. CDR1 and CDR2 (germline): MNHEY, SMNVEV (reference sequence). The CDR3 DNA reads as TGTGCCAGCAGCGGGGACAGGGGCAATCAGCCCCAGCATTTT. As protein: CASSGDRGNQPQHF.

The chain carries TRBV6-5 and TRBJ2-7; D uncertain. Germline-derived CDR1 and CDR2 are MNHEY and SVGAGI. Trimming took off 2 bases at V and 4 bases at J, with 18 bases between the two ends. The CDR3 loop spans 16 amino acids. The CDR3 DNA follows: TGTGCCAGCAGTTACCTTCCAGCCGAGAGACCTTACGAGCAGTACTTC. This encodes CASSYLPAERPYEQYF.

V gene TRBV5-8 combines with J gene TRBJ1-5; D may be TRBD1 (5 bases). The CDR3 spans 15 residues. In germline, CDR1 is SGHTS, CDR2 YDEGEE. The V end lost 4 bases, the J end lost 0 bases, and 11 bases lay between the germline ends. The CDR3 nucleotides are TGTGCCAGCAGCCTGGGGGGGAATAGCAATCAGCCCCAGCATTTT. It encodes CASSLGGNSNQPQHF.

The V gene is TRBV7-9, the J gene TRBJ2-5; D uncertain. The end of the DNA aligns better with TRBJ2-7, so the J call may be wrong. Germline CDR1 and CDR2: SEHNR and FQNEAQ (reference sequence). This CDR3 has 13 amino acids. CDR3 sequence: CASSLSFDHEQYF. In DNA form, the CDR3 reads TGTGCCAGCAGCTTAAGTTTTGACCACGAGCAGTACTTC.

The rearrangement joins TRBV5-6 to TRBJ2-7; 7 positions match TRBD1. The CDR3 totals 13 residues. CDR1 and CDR2 from the germline V gene are SGHDT and YYEEEE. The ends lost 3 bases at V and 6 bases at J; junction bases unmatched: 6. The CDR3 here is CASSSGQDGEQYF. The CDR3 DNA is TGTGCCAGCAGCTCTGGACAGGACGGCGAGCAGTACTTC.

V usage is TRBV5-1 and J usage is TRBJ2-7, with TRBD2 identical over 11 bases. J lost 4 bases, V lost 4 bases, and 13 bases had no gene match. Germline-derived CDR1 and CDR2 are SGHRS and YFSETQ. This CDR3 spans 17 amino acids. The CDR3 spells CASSPKPLAGGVYEQYF. The DNA for the CDR3 is TGCGCCAGCAGCCCAAAACCGCTAGCGGGAGGTGTATACGAGCAGTACTTC.

Details on this clone: At the DNA level, this CDR3 is encoded by other sequences in the same sample as well. The genes are TRBV13 and TRBJ1-1; no clear D gene. The V gene lost 2 bases and the J gene lost 5 bases, with 6 bases spanning the gap. The CDR3 loop spans 12 amino acids. CDR1 and CDR2 (germline): PRHDT, FYEKMQ (reference sequence). The CDR3 DNA sequence: TGTGCCAGCAGCTTACGAGGGACTGAAGCTTTCTTT. This translates into CASSLRGTEAFF.